The clone carrying this TCR beta chain was counted many times. What it recognizes is unknown. The entry originates in a study of CD8+CD57+ T cells in acquired aplastic anemia. Study-wide background: Sorted CD4+ and CD8+ cells gave a mean 3.2 ug DNA, range about 0.17 to 27.4 ug. There were about 10.8 million reads, on average, for CD4+ cells from healthy donors.

CDR3 and TCR beta VDJ profiling relied on genomic DNA as the template. From the reads, TCRdb called clonotypes with MiXCR, one entry per CDR3 protein. The sample lists under 150,000 distinct CDR3 sequences; around two fifths were seen once. Study-wide findings and caveats: Shared by patients and controls, roughly 28 CD8+ CDR3s were abundant in patients. No significant patient-versus-control difference appeared in CD8+ Simpson's diversity.

This CDR3 has 13 amino acids. Per the germline V gene, CDR1 is SGHTA and CDR2 is FQGNSA. The V and J ends lost 2 bases and 6 bases respectively, with 10 bases between them. Source material: sorted CD4+, CD8+, or CD8+CD57+ T cells (not recorded which) from PBMCs. V usage is TRBV7-2 and J usage is TRBJ1-2; tentative D call: TRBD1 (6 bases). The receptor was derived from a human donor in good health, serving as a control. The DNA for the CDR3 is TGTGCCAGCAGCTTATCAGGGGTAAATGGCTACACCTTC. Its translation: CASSLSGVNGYTF. Drawing the rest from reference TRBV7-2 and TRBJ1-2, the complete variable domain is GAGVSQSPSNKVTEKGKDVELRCDPISGHTALYWYRQSLGQGLEFLIYFQGNSAPDKSGLPSDRFSAERTGGSVSTLTIQRTQQEDSAVYLCASSLSGVNGYTFGSGTRLTVV.